This is a list of T cell receptor beta chains from one sample in a study of post-analysis software for immune sequencing data. TCRdb analysed the PCR reads with MiXCR anew, one entry per CDR3 protein. The sample includes 450,000 to 650,000 distinct CDR3 sequences, roughly 46% of them seen just once. The sequenced material came from blood. The receptors shown here come from a girl aged 5-17 years with multiple sclerosis. Each CDR3 is given without its conserved first and last residue. Fields, in order: J gene, CDR3 length, clone size, V gene, CDR3 protein. Some rows have no size entry. The others give once, few or many, or a class for an expanded clone.

>TRBJ2-4|14|-|TRBV7-3
GRRLTRTLAKNIQY
>TRBJ1-2|11|-|TRBV12-3/TRBV12-4
ASSLDSPEGYT
>TRBJ1-5|17|-|TRBV6-6
ASSYSSYLAGVRNQPQH
>TRBJ2-1|15|-|TRBV6-5
ASSYSGRASSIYEQF
>TRBJ2-5|12|few|TRBV18
ASSPRQIQETQY
>TRBJ2-6|11|few|TRBV3-1
ASSPVVTNVLT
>TRBJ1-1|10|few|TRBV10-3
AINPDSLEAF
>TRBJ2-1|12|-|TRBV9
ASSAWDGNNEQF
>TRBJ2-1|15|once|TRBV7-8
ASSPTGPSAHYNEQF
>TRBJ1-2|13|once|TRBV12-3/TRBV12-4
ASSLASWTGVVYT